Listed below are T cell receptor beta chains from one sample, sequenced in a study of T cell responses to AZD1222 COVID-19 vaccine. Only in-frame clones appear in the TCRdb table, and some are missing; sequencing was by immunoSEQ multiplex PCR. The top ten hold about 2.8% of the sample, which has about 180,000 clones, roughly 90% seen once. This specimen was peripheral blood, taken on day 0 of AZD1222 vaccination. The receptors here all came from an adult in good health. The CDR3 runs from the conserved cysteine through the conserved F or W. D genes are given only for firm matches. Some rows mark clone size as missing; the rest say once, few, many or name a class of expanded clone.

D gene: .
V gene: TRBV19
J gene: TRBJ1-2
clone size: few
CDR3 protein: CASSIADGFYGYTF
CDR3 DNA: TGTGCCAGTAGTATCGCGGACGGATTCTATGGCTACACCTTC

D gene: .
V gene: TRBV5-1
J gene: TRBJ2-3
clone size: .
CDR3 protein: CASSPHSTDTQYF
CDR3 DNA: TGCGCCAGCAGTCCACATAGCACAGATACGCAGTATTTT

D gene: .
V gene: TRBV27
J gene: TRBJ2-1
clone size: .
CDR3 protein: CASSSGSYNEQFF
CDR3 DNA: TGTGCCAGCAGCTCCGGGAGCTACAATGAGCAGTTCTTC

D gene: .
V gene: TRBV24-1
J gene: TRBJ2-4
clone size: .
CDR3 protein: CATSAGDVQAKNIQYF
CDR3 DNA: TGTGCCACCAGCGCCGGTGATGTACAGGCCAAAAACATTCAGTACTTC

D gene: .
V gene: TRBV5-6
J gene: TRBJ2-2
clone size: .
CDR3 protein: CASSSTRLGELFF
CDR3 DNA: TGTGCCAGCAGCTCGACTAGACTTGGGGAGCTGTTTTTT

D gene: TRBD1
V gene: TRBV7-9
J gene: TRBJ2-4
clone size: .
CDR3 protein: CASSPTGQYENIQYF
CDR3 DNA: TGTGCCAGCAGTCCGACGGGACAGTATGAAAACATTCAGTACTTC

D gene: TRBD1
V gene: TRBV14
J gene: TRBJ2-3
clone size: .
CDR3 protein: CASSRQGGTDTQYF
CDR3 DNA: TGTGCCAGCAGCCGACAGGGCGGCACAGATACGCAGTATTTT

D gene: TRBD2
V gene: TRBV6-5
J gene: TRBJ2-7
clone size: .
CDR3 protein: CASSYAKLAGGEQYF
CDR3 DNA: TGTGCCAGCAGTTACGCGAAACTAGCGGGAGGGGAGCAGTACTTC

D gene: .
V gene: TRBV4-1
J gene: TRBJ1-1
clone size: .
CDR3 protein: CASSQDLGRVITEAFF
CDR3 DNA: TGCGCCAGCAGCCAAGATTTAGGCAGGGTAATCACTGAAGCTTTCTTT

D gene: TRBD1
V gene: TRBV7-3
J gene: TRBJ1-2
clone size: .
CDR3 protein: CASSLSGAGGYGYTF
CDR3 DNA: TGTGCCAGCAGCTTATCTGGGGCAGGGGGTTATGGCTACACCTTC

D gene: .
V gene: TRBV14
J gene: TRBJ1-1
clone size: .
CDR3 protein: CASSQNLYNTEAFF
CDR3 DNA: TGTGCCAGCAGCCAAAACTTGTATAACACTGAAGCTTTCTTT

D gene: TRBD2
V gene: TRBV28
J gene: TRBJ2-1
clone size: .
CDR3 protein: CASSLLLAVYNEQFF
CDR3 DNA: TGTGCCAGCAGTTTATTACTAGCGGTTTACAATGAGCAGTTCTTC

D gene: .
V gene: TRBV27
J gene: TRBJ2-7
clone size: once
CDR3 protein: CASSFSTASSYEQYF
CDR3 DNA: TGTGCCAGCAGTTTCAGTACGGCGAGCTCCTACGAGCAGTACTTC

D gene: .
V gene: TRBV7-9
J gene: TRBJ1-1
clone size: .
CDR3 protein: CASSLGGDSVEAFF
CDR3 DNA: TGTGCCAGCAGCTTAGGGGGGGATTCGGTTGAAGCTTTCTTT

D gene: .
V gene: TRBV11-3
J gene: TRBJ2-3
clone size: .
CDR3 protein: CASSLGGADTQYF
CDR3 DNA: TGTGCCAGCAGCCTCGGGGGCGCAGATACGCAGTATTTT

D gene: .
V gene: TRBV28
J gene: TRBJ1-2
clone size: .
CDR3 protein: CASSLFPSTEYGYTF
CDR3 DNA: TGTGCCAGCAGTTTATTCCCCTCGACAGAATATGGCTACACCTTC

D gene: .
V gene: TRBV6-4
J gene: TRBJ2-1
clone size: .
CDR3 protein: CASSLVAVDSSYNEQFF
CDR3 DNA: TGTGCCAGCAGTCTCGTAGCGGTTGATAGCTCCTACAATGAGCAGTTCTTC

D gene: TRBD2
V gene: TRBV27
J gene: TRBJ2-1
clone size: .
CDR3 protein: CASRKLAGMDEQFF
CDR3 DNA: TGTGCCAGCAGGAAGCTAGCGGGAATGGATGAGCAGTTCTTC

D gene: .
V gene: TRBV10-1
J gene: TRBJ1-5
clone size: .
CDR3 protein: CASLSGDYSNQPQHF
CDR3 DNA: TGCGCCAGCCTCTCTGGGGACTATAGCAATCAGCCCCAGCATTTT

D gene: .
V gene: TRBV9
J gene: TRBJ2-7
clone size: .
CDR3 protein: CASSVGLPAYEQYF
CDR3 DNA: TGTGCCAGCAGCGTAGGACTCCCCGCCTACGAGCAGTACTTC

D gene: TRBD1
V gene: TRBV6-5
J gene: TRBJ2-1
clone size: .
CDR3 protein: CASSYGGTGSNEQFF
CDR3 DNA: TGTGCCAGCAGTTACGGGGGGACAGGGTCCAATGAGCAGTTCTTC

D gene: .
V gene: TRBV2
J gene: TRBJ2-1
clone size: .
CDR3 protein: CASSKTTRSLYNEQFF
CDR3 DNA: TGTGCCAGCAGTAAAACAACTAGGAGTCTCTACAATGAGCAGTTCTTC

D gene: TRBD2
V gene: TRBV6-5
J gene: TRBJ2-7
clone size: .
CDR3 protein: CASSRVAGYYEQYF
CDR3 DNA: TGTGCCAGCAGTCGTGTAGCGGGATACTACGAGCAGTACTTC

D gene: .
V gene: TRBV5-4
J gene: TRBJ1-2
clone size: .
CDR3 protein: CASSVGTAYGYTF
CDR3 DNA: TGTGCCAGCAGCGTCGGGACTGCCTATGGCTACACCTTC

D gene: .
V gene: TRBV27
J gene: TRBJ1-2
clone size: .
CDR3 protein: CASSLHQSNGYTF
CDR3 DNA: TGTGCCAGCAGTTTACATCAGTCCAATGGCTACACCTTC

D gene: .
V gene: TRBV9
J gene: TRBJ2-7
clone size: .
CDR3 protein: CASSVDGGLLNEQYF
CDR3 DNA: TGTGCCAGCAGCGTAGATGGCGGTCTCTTAAACGAGCAGTACTTC

D gene: .
V gene: TRBV11-2
J gene: TRBJ1-2
clone size: .
CDR3 protein: CASSLGGNYGYTF
CDR3 DNA: TGTGCCAGCAGCTTAGGTGGGAACTATGGCTACACCTTC

D gene: .
V gene: TRBV18
J gene: TRBJ2-4
clone size: .
CDR3 protein: CASSPPASDIQYF
CDR3 DNA: TGTGCCAGCTCACCACCGGCTTCGGACATTCAGTACTTC

D gene: .
V gene: TRBV19
J gene: TRBJ2-3
clone size: .
CDR3 protein: CASSIDLGTDTQYF
CDR3 DNA: TGTGCCAGTAGTATAGATCTGGGCACAGATACGCAGTATTTT

D gene: .
V gene: TRBV2
J gene: TRBJ2-7
clone size: .
CDR3 protein: CASSDEAASYEQYF
CDR3 DNA: TGTGCCAGCAGTGACGAAGCAGCCTCCTACGAGCAGTACTTC

D gene: .
V gene: TRBV18
J gene: TRBJ1-1
clone size: .
CDR3 protein: CASSPPDLGNTEAFF
CDR3 DNA: TGTGCCAGCTCACCACCAGACTTGGGGAACACTGAAGCTTTCTTT

D gene: .
V gene: TRBV18
J gene: TRBJ1-5
clone size: .
CDR3 protein: CASSPWGGYKPQHF
CDR3 DNA: TGTGCCAGCTCACCGTGGGGGGGCTATAAGCCCCAGCATTTT

D gene: .
V gene: TRBV29-1
J gene: TRBJ1-1
clone size: .
CDR3 protein: CSVGTEGTEAFF
CDR3 DNA: TGCAGCGTTGGCACAGAAGGGACTGAAGCTTTCTTT

D gene: TRBD2
V gene: TRBV6-2/TRBV6-3
J gene: TRBJ2-1
clone size: .
CDR3 protein: CASSYFSGLAGALNEQFF
CDR3 DNA: TGTGCCAGCAGTTATTTTTCGGGACTAGCGGGAGCCCTCAATGAGCAGTTCTTC

D gene: .
V gene: TRBV5-1
J gene: TRBJ1-5
clone size: .
CDR3 protein: CASSPTNGGNQPQHF
CDR3 DNA: TGCGCCAGCAGCCCCACTAACGGGGGAAATCAGCCCCAGCATTTT

D gene: .
V gene: TRBV6-5
J gene: TRBJ2-1
clone size: .
CDR3 protein: CASSPRGYNEQFF
CDR3 DNA: TGTGCCAGCAGCCCCCGGGGCTACAATGAGCAGTTCTTC

D gene: .
V gene: TRBV7-9
J gene: TRBJ1-1
clone size: .
CDR3 protein: CASSLTSLPNTEAFF
CDR3 DNA: TGTGCCAGCAGCTTAACATCCCTCCCGAACACTGAAGCTTTCTTT

D gene: TRBD1
V gene: TRBV24-1
J gene: TRBJ2-3
clone size: .
CDR3 protein: CATSDSGTGGTDTQYF
CDR3 DNA: TGTGCCACCAGTGACTCCGGGACAGGGGGGACAGATACGCAGTATTTT

D gene: .
V gene: TRBV9
J gene: TRBJ2-2
clone size: .
CDR3 protein: CASSSGGLAATGELFF
CDR3 DNA: TGTGCCAGCAGCTCAGGGGGGCTAGCGGCCACCGGGGAGCTGTTTTTT

D gene: .
V gene: TRBV3-1/TRBV3-2
J gene: TRBJ2-3
clone size: .
CDR3 protein: CASSQALAPWDTQYF
CDR3 DNA: TGTGCCAGCAGCCAAGCCCTGGCCCCTTGGGATACGCAGTATTTT

D gene: TRBD2
V gene: TRBV19
J gene: TRBJ2-1
clone size: .
CDR3 protein: CASSISSGRAYNEQFF
CDR3 DNA: TGTGCCAGTAGTATAAGTAGCGGGAGGGCCTACAATGAGCAGTTCTTC

D gene: .
V gene: TRBV10-3
J gene: TRBJ1-1
clone size: .
CDR3 protein: CAISNHMGTNTEAFF
CDR3 DNA: TGTGCCATCAGTAACCATATGGGGACAAACACTGAAGCTTTCTTT

D gene: TRBD1
V gene: TRBV7-6
J gene: TRBJ1-1
clone size: .
CDR3 protein: CASSPNGQGLNTEAFF
CDR3 DNA: TGTGCCAGCAGCCCTAATGGACAGGGCTTAAACACTGAAGCTTTCTTT

D gene: TRBD2
V gene: TRBV15
J gene: TRBJ2-5
clone size: .
CDR3 protein: CATSRGGTSAYKGETQYF
CDR3 DNA: TGTGCCACCAGCAGGGGAGGGACTAGCGCCTACAAAGGAGAGACCCAGTACTTC

D gene: .
V gene: TRBV11-2
J gene: TRBJ2-7
clone size: .
CDR3 protein: CASSSRRRTYEQYF
CDR3 DNA: TGTGCCAGCAGCAGTAGACGGCGTACCTACGAGCAGTACTTC

D gene: TRBD1
V gene: TRBV5-5
J gene: TRBJ2-7
clone size: .
CDR3 protein: CASSRTGVTSYEQYF
CDR3 DNA: TGTGCCAGCAGCCGGACAGGGGTGACCTCCTACGAGCAGTACTTC